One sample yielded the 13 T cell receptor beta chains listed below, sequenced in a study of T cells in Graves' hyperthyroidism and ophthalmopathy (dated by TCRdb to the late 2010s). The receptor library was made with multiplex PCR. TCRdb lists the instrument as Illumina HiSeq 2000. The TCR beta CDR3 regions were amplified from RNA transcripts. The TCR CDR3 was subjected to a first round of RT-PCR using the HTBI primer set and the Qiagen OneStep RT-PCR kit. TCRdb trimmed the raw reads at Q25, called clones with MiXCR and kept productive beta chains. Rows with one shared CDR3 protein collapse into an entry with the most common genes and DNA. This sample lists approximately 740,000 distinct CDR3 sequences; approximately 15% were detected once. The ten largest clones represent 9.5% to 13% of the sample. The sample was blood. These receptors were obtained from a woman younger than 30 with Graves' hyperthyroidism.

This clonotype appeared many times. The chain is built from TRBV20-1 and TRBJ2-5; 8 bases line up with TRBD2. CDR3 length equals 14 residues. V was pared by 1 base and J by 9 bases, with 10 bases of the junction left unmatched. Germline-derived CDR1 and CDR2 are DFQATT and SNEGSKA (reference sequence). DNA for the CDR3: TGCAGTGCTAGAGTGTCCCGCGGGGGGACGGCCCAGTACTTC. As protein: CSARVSRGGTAQYF.

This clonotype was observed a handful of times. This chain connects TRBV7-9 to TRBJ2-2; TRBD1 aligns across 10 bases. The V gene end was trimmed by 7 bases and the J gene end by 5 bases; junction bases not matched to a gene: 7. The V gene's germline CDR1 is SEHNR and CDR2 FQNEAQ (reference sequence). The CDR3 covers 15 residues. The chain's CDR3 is CASTTGTGVTGELFF. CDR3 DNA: TGTGCCAGCACGACCGGGACAGGGGTAACCGGGGAGCTGTTTTTT. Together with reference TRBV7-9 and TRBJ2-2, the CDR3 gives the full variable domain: DTGVSQNPRHKITKRGQNVTFRCDPISEHNRLYWYRQTLGQGPEFLTYFQNEAQLEKSRLLSDRFSAERPKGSFSTLEIQRTEQGDSAMYLCASTTGTGVTGELFFGEGSRLTVL.

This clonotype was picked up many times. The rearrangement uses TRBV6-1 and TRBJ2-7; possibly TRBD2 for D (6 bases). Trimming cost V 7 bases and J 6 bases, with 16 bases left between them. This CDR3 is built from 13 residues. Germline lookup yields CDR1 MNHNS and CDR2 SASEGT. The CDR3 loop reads CASMNLLGGEQYF. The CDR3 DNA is TGTGCCAGCATGAACCTGCTGGGGGGCGAGCAGTACTTC.

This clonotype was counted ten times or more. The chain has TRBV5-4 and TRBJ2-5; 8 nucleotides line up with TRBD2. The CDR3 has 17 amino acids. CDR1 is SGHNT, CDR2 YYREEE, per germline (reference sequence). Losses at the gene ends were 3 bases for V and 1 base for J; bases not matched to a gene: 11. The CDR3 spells CASSSPTSGLRQETQYF. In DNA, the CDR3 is TGTGCCAGCAGCTCCCCCACTAGCGGACTACGCCAAGAGACCCAGTACTTC.

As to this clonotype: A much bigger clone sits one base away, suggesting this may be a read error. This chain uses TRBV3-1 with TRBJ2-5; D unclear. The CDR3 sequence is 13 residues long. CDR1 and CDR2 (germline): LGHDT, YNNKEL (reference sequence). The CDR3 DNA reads TGTGCCAGCAGCCAAGATCCTCCAGAGACCCAGCACTTC. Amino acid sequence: CASSQDPPETQHF.

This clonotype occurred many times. CDR3 in amino acids: CASSRPGGGYNEQFF. CDR3 in DNA: TGCGCCAGCAGCCGTCCGGGGGGAGGGTACAATGAGCAGTTCTTC. J is TRBJ2-1 and V is TRBV4-3, with 7 nucleotides matching TRBD2. CDR3 size: 15 residues. Losses at the gene ends were 4 bases for V and 4 bases for J; bases not matched to a gene: 7. CDR1 is LGHNA and CDR2 is YSLEER in the germline V gene.

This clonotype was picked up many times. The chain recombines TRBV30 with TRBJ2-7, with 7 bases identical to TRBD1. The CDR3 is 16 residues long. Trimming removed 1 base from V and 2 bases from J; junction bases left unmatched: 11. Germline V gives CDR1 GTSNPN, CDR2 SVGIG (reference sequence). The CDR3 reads CAWSAPRTGGPYEQYF. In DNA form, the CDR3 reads TGTGCCTGGAGTGCTCCCCGGACAGGAGGCCCCTACGAGCAGTACTTC.

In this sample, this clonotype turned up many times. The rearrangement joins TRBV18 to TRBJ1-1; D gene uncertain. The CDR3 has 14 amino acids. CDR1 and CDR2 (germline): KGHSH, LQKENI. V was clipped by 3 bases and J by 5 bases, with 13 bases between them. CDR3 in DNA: TGTGCCAGCTCACCCCGTCGCGTGGAAACTGAAGCTTTCTTT. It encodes CASSPRRVETEAFF.

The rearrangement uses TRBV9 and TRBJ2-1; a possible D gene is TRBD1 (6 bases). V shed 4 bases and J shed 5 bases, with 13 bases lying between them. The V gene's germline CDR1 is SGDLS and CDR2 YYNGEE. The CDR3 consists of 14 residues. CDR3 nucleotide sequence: TGTGCCAGCAGCTCAAGCTGGGGGCACAATGAGCAGTTCTTC. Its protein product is CASSSSWGHNEQFF.

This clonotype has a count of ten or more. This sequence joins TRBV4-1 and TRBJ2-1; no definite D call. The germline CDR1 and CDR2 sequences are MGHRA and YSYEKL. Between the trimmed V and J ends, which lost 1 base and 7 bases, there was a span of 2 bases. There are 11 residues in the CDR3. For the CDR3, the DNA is TGCGCCAGCAGCCAAGCAAATGAGCAGTTCTTC. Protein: CASSQANEQFF.

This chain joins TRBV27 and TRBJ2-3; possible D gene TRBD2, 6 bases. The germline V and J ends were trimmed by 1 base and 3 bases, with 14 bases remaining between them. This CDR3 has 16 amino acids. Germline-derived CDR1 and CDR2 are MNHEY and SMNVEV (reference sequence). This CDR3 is CASSLWGLGGTDTQYF. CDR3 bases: TGTGCCAGCAGTTTATGGGGCTTGGGGGGAACAGATACGCAGTATTTT.

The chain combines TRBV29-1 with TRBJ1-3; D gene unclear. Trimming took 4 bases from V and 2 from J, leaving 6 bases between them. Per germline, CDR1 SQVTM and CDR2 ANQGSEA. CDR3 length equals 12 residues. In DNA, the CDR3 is TGCAGCGTTGTCTATACTGGAAACACCATATATTTT. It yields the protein CSVVYTGNTIYF. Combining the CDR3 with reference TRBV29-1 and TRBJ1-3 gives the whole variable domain SAVISQKPSRDICQRGTSLTIQCQVDSQVTMMFWYRQQPGQSLTLIATANQGSEATYESGFVIDKFPISRPNLTFSTLTVSNMSPEDSSIYLCSVVYTGNTIYFGEGSWLTVV.

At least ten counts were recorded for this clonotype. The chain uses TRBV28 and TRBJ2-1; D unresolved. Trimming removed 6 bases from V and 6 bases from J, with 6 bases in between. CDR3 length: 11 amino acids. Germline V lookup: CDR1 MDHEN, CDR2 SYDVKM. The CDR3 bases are TGTGCCAGCAGCTACGTCAATGAGCAGTTCTTC. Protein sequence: CASSYVNEQFF.